Listed here is a single T cell receptor beta chain. The data were produced by immunoSEQ multiplex PCR, yet TCRdb's version contains in-frame clones alone and is incomplete. The sample has a few hundred thousand clones, around 89% seen once; the top ten hold under 2%. The data were obtained in a study of blood T cell repertoires in COVID-19. Study in general: The United States, Italy and Spain provided the acute and convalescent COVID-19 samples. In each case, the material was cDNA or gDNA derived from T cells, B-cell-depleted T cells, or PBMCs.

Germline CDR1 is SNHLY and CDR2 is FYNNEI. This CDR3 comprises 15 residues. J was trimmed by 2 bases and V by 6 bases; bases with no gene match: 4. During active infection, Seattle patients enrolled and were then monitored through disease. Sequenced material: peripheral blood. This clonotype originated in a woman aged 25-40 years with COVID-19, enrolled during active disease. V and J are TRBV2 and TRBJ2-3, with TRBD1 matching 11 bases. The CDR3 reads CASRRDRGITDTQYF. DNA for the CDR3: TGTGCCAGCAGGAGGGACAGGGGGATCACAGATACGCAGTATTTT.